This T cell receptor beta chain was identified in a study of shared clonotypes between healthy human individuals. The method was immunoSEQ multiplex PCR; TCRdb's version includes in-frame clones alone and lacks a portion of them. The sample consists of more than 1 million clones, about 84% of them appearing once. V was shortened by 0 bases and J by 4 bases, with 7 bases between the two germline ends. CDR1 and CDR2 (germline): SGDLS, YYNGEE. The CDR3 covers 13 residues. This clone occurred once. The chain couples TRBV9 to TRBJ1-2, with D unresolved. The sequencing input was memory CD4+ T cells from PBMCs. Subset meaning: CD45RA-negative fraction. This TCR came from a young man in good health. Some clones in this sample may be carry-over from other donors' samples. The CDR3 sequence is CASSVVGRYGYTF. The DNA for the CDR3 is TGTGCCAGCAGCGTAGTTGGCCGCTATGGCTACACCTTC.